This record covers a single T cell receptor (beta chain). The target antigen is unknown. Donors ranged from about 6 to 90 years old and were healthy Caucasians in Russia. The CDR3 has 14 residues. The germline gives CDR1 LGHDT, CDR2 YNNKEL (reference sequence). For the second PCR, which ran for 7 to 11 cycles, a sample-barcoded 5' primer and a J-beta primer mix were used. MiXCR, run by TCRdb on the 5' RACE reads, gives a single entry per CDR3 protein. Of more than 1,000,000 distinct CDR3 sequences in the sample, about 23% were seen once. This sample is drawn from a study of blood T cells in healthy people across ages. Study-level points and caveats: Long-lived and aged donors differed, with more naive CD4+ cells and higher diversity in the long-lived.

In addition, the sample was reused for a study of T cells of mothers and their children.

The gene calls are TRBV3-1 and TRBJ2-5; D is unclear. Gene TRBJ2-7 matches the end of the DNA better, so the J call may be wrong. The sequencing input was blood. This receptor was obtained from a girl aged 2 to 9 in good health. CDR3 loop: CASSRPGVSYEQYF. CDR3 bases: TGTGCCAGCAGCCGCCCCGGAGTAAGCTACGAGCAGTACTTC.